These T cell receptor beta chains were read from a single sample in a study of cytomegalovirus exposure and HLA in healthy donors. Assay: immunoSEQ multiplex PCR; the TCRdb copy retains only in-frame clones and omits some. The sample includes approximately 170,000 clones, around 81% seen only once; the top ten take approximately 1.5%. Sample: PBMCs. These receptors originate from a man aged 35 to 55 in good health and CMV-seronegative. Each CDR3 is given with its conserved first and last residue.

CDR3: CASSLGAGGSYGYTF
V: TRBV7-7
J: TRBJ1-2

CDR3: CSAGEGTEAFF
V: TRBV20-1
J: TRBJ1-1

CDR3: CASSRRDFRRSGANVLTF
V: TRBV5-4
J: TRBJ2-6

CDR3: CASSGGWGGSDGYTF
V: TRBV7-9
J: TRBJ1-2

CDR3: CASTETWGSADTQYF
V: TRBV9
J: TRBJ2-3

CDR3: CASSQVLSSSGYGYTF
V: TRBV14
J: TRBJ1-2

CDR3: CASSFGGNRRPQHF
V: TRBV11-1
J: TRBJ1-5

CDR3: CASSKRSGAGANVLTF
V: TRBV21-1
J: TRBJ2-6

CDR3: CASSPAGVVNTEAFF
V: TRBV18
J: TRBJ1-1

CDR3: CASSLGSYGYTF
V: TRBV28
J: TRBJ1-2

CDR3: CASSLDPTGGAGGYTF
V: TRBV11-2
J: TRBJ1-2

CDR3: CASSPGTSGTDTQYF
V: TRBV6-4
J: TRBJ2-3

CDR3: CSVLGQPNTEAFF
V: TRBV29-1
J: TRBJ1-1

CDR3: CAWSVDPRATNEKLFF
V: TRBV30
J: TRBJ1-4

CDR3: CASSSDRRAYEQYF
V: TRBV6-1
J: TRBJ2-7

CDR3: CAWKRQYNYGYTF
V: TRBV30
J: TRBJ1-2

CDR3: CASSTQGTVNQPQHF
V: TRBV19
J: TRBJ1-5

CDR3: CASSESQGNGYGYTF
V: TRBV2
J: TRBJ1-2

CDR3: CASSPLAGVVYNEQFF
V: TRBV9
J: TRBJ2-1

CDR3: CASSQEWQVGNQFF
V: TRBV4-1
J: TRBJ2-1

CDR3: CAWSGTARGDTQYF
V: TRBV30
J: TRBJ2-3

CDR3: CASSEIGTGNGYTF
V: TRBV2
J: TRBJ1-2

CDR3: CASSLETDTGELFF
V: TRBV5-1
J: TRBJ2-2

CDR3: CAQSRVTWTGTLNTEAFF
V: TRBV2
J: TRBJ1-1

CDR3: CASSSEGGGYNEQFF
V: TRBV27
J: TRBJ2-1

CDR3: CASSFVGSNSYEQYF
V: TRBV7-2
J: TRBJ2-7

CDR3: CASSAHRDRVNYGYTF
V: TRBV9
J: TRBJ1-2

CDR3: CASSLSPGDEQYF
V: TRBV28
J: TRBJ2-7

CDR3: CASSSRPDRATEAFF
V: TRBV11-2
J: TRBJ1-1

CDR3: CASSVGRANEKLFF
V: TRBV9
J: TRBJ1-4

CDR3: CATSMRDFQETQYF
V: TRBV15
J: TRBJ2-5

CDR3: CSVEDGTDTQYF
V: TRBV29-1
J: TRBJ2-3

CDR3: CASSWTSGGTDTQYF
V: TRBV19
J: TRBJ2-3

CDR3: CASSPAGGDHNSPLHF
V: TRBV5-1
J: TRBJ1-6

CDR3: CASSMDSVRGDYGYTF
V: TRBV19
J: TRBJ1-2

CDR3: CASSHLRGTYEQYF
V: TRBV14
J: TRBJ2-7